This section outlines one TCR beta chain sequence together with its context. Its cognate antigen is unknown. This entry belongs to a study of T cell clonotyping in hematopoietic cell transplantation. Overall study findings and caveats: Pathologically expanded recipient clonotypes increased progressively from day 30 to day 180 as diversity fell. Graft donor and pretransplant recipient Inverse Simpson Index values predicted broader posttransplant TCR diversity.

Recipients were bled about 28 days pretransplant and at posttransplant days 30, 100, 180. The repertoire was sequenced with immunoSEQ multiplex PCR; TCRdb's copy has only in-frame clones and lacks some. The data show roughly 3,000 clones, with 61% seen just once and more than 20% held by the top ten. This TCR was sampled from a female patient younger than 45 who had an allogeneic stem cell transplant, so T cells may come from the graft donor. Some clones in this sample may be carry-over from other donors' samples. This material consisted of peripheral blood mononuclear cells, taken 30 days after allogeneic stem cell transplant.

CDR3 DNA sequence: TGTGCCAGCAGCTCGACTGGCACAGATACGCAGTATTTT. As protein: CASSSTGTDTQYF. J is TRBJ2-3 and V is TRBV7-3; D is unresolved. The V and J ends lost 4 bases and 1 base respectively, with 6 bases between them. Germline CDR1 is SGHTA and CDR2 is FQGTGA. The CDR3 length is 13 residues.